These 24 T cell receptor beta chains were all obtained from the same sample, sequenced in a study of neurological immune-mediated disorders. TCRdb reprocessed the 5' RACE reads via MiXCR and lists one record per CDR3 protein. Of about 24,000 distinct CDR3 sequences listed, 10% to 15% are singletons. Material for sequencing was PBMCs. The receptor set was obtained from a woman in her 40s with HTLV-1-associated myelopathy (HAM/TSP).

The chain carries TRBV6-1 and TRBJ2-7; D is undetermined. V was shortened by 2 bases and J by 0 bases, with 8 bases between the two germline ends. Germline CDR1 is MNHNS and CDR2 is SASEGT. The CDR3 is 14 amino acids. The CDR3 DNA reads as TGTGCCAGCAGTGAACCAGGCCGCTCCTACGAGCAGTACTTC. Protein: CASSEPGRSYEQYF.

The chain carries TRBV11-1 and TRBJ2-3; D uncertain. Trimming cost V 5 bases and J 3 bases, with 12 bases left between them. The CDR3 spans 14 residues. Germline V gives CDR1 SGHAT, CDR2 FQDESV (reference sequence). CDR3 protein: CASSLSSTTDTQYF. The CDR3 DNA reads TGTGCCAGCAGCCTATCCTCCACGACAGATACGCAGTATTTT.

This clonotype came up many times. This clone may be a read error of a much larger clone one base away. V and J are TRBV5-1 and TRBJ1-1; no clear D. Germline V gene lookup returns CDR1 SGHRS and CDR2 YFSETQ. The CDR3 extends over 12 amino acids. The germline V and J ends were trimmed by 6 bases and 12 bases, with 18 bases remaining between them. The CDR3 bases are TGCGCCAGCAACCCTAACGGCGGTGGGACTTTCTTT. Protein: CASNPNGGGTFF.

This clonotype was seen ten or more times. The chain combines TRBV14 with TRBJ2-3; 12 positions match TRBD2. CDR1 and CDR2 from the germline V gene are SGHDN and FVKESK. V was pared by 4 bases and J by 7 bases, with 9 bases of the junction left unmatched. The CDR3 covers 16 residues. The CDR3 coding sequence is TGTGCCAGCAGCCTCGTCCTAGCGGGGGGGATTAATACGCAGTATTTT. Its translation: CASSLVLAGGINTQYF.

As regards this clonotype: The junction does not match germline at one end; this may be a read error. V usage is TRBV5-5 and J usage is TRBJ2-4; D ambiguous. CDR1 SGHKS and CDR2 YYEKEE come from the germline V gene (reference sequence). This CDR3 contains 12 residues. CDR3 amino acids: CANSLLENIQYF. The CDR3 DNA sequence: TGTGCCAACAGCTTGTTGGAGAACATTCAGTACTTC.

This clonotype was counted at least ten times. This rearrangement joins TRBV5-1 to TRBJ2-5; 8 bases are shared with TRBD2. J was trimmed by 1 base and V by 0 bases; bases with no gene match: 5. Germline V gives CDR1 SGHRS, CDR2 YFSETQ. The CDR3 is 16 residues long. Here the CDR3 DNA reads TGCGCCAGCAGCTTGGGGTTAGCGGGACCCCAAGAGACCCAGTACTTC. Its translation is CASSLGLAGPQETQYF. The whole variable domain, filled in from reference TRBV5-1 and TRBJ2-5, reads KAGVTQTPRYLIKTRGQQVTLSCSPISGHRSVSWYQQTPGQGLQFLFEYFSETQRNKGNFPGRFSGRQFSNSRSEMNVSTLELGDSALYLCASSLGLAGPQETQYFGPGTRLLVL.

This clonotype appeared many times. The chain has TRBV12-3 or TRBV12-4 and TRBJ1-1; D is unclear. V was clipped by 3 bases and J by 1 base, with 9 bases between them. The CDR3 is 14 amino acids. This chain's CDR3 is CASSFREENTEAFF. CDR3 bases: TGTGCCAGCAGTTTCCGGGAGGAGAACACTGAAGCTTTCTTT.

The sample holds many counts of this clonotype. CDR3 sequence reads: CASSSGGQGRYGYTF. In DNA, the CDR3 is TGCGCCAGCAGCTCTGGAGGACAGGGTCGCTATGGCTACACCTTC. The chain recombines TRBV5-1 with TRBJ1-2; 8 bases agree with TRBD1. Trimming removed 3 bases from V and 4 bases from J; junction bases left unmatched: 8. The CDR3 runs 15 residues. The germline CDR1 and CDR2 sequences are SGHRS and YFSETQ.

This clonotype was counted many times. DNA for the CDR3: TGTGCCAGCAGTGAGGGAGGTGATACGCAGTATTTT. It translates to CASSEGGDTQYF. The genes are TRBV2 and TRBJ2-3; perhaps TRBD2 as D (6 bases). Trimming took off 3 bases at V and 6 bases at J, with 7 bases between the two ends. Germline assignment: CDR1 SNHLY and CDR2 FYNNEI. The CDR3 totals 12 residues.

The table lists this clonotype with many counts. V usage is TRBV27 and J usage is TRBJ2-5, with TRBD2 matching over 11 bases. The V and J ends lost 6 bases and 5 bases, in that order; junction bases with no gene match: 14. Germline assignment: CDR1 MNHEY and CDR2 SMNVEV (reference sequence). CDR3 length: 17 amino acids. As DNA, the CDR3 is TGTGCCAGCAGCTCGCAGAGCACTAGCGGGGGCCTGGAGACCCAGTACTTC. Translating it yields CASSSQSTSGGLETQYF.

This clonotype was counted at least ten times. The gene calls are TRBV10-2 and TRBJ1-2; TRBD1 agrees at 9 bases. The CDR3 has 16 amino acids. CDR1 is WSHSY and CDR2 is SAAADI in the germline V gene. J was trimmed by 7 bases and V by 3 bases; bases with no gene match: 12. The CDR3 DNA sequence: TGCGCCAGCAGTGAACACACCGGGACAGGGCAGGGTGGCTACACCTTC. The encoded protein is CASSEHTGTGQGGYTF.

This clonotype was picked up many times. The chain couples TRBV5-6 to TRBJ1-4, with 7 positions matching TRBD1. There are 17 residues in the CDR3. Germline V gene sequence: CDR1 SGHDT, CDR2 YYEEEE. Trimming cost V 4 bases and J 6 bases; bases outside gene matches: 15. The CDR3 sequence is CASSPPQGGQGDEKLFF. In DNA form, the CDR3 reads TGTGCCAGCAGCCCACCCCAGGGGGGACAAGGGGATGAAAAACTGTTTTTT.

This clonotype was picked up many times. V and J are TRBV5-1 and TRBJ2-1, with D perhaps TRBD1 or TRBD2 (5 bases each). The CDR3 consists of 17 residues. V dropped 1 base and J dropped 7 bases, with 21 bases sitting between them. CDR1 and CDR2 (germline): SGHRS, YFSETQ. The CDR3 region is CASSLLVGEAIGNEQFF. Here the CDR3 DNA reads TGCGCCAGCAGCTTGTTGGTGGGGGAAGCGATTGGGAATGAGCAGTTCTTC.

This clonotype showed up many times. This chain uses TRBV5-1 with TRBJ1-5; D is possibly TRBD1 (5 bases). V was trimmed by 1 base and J by 0 bases, leaving 8 bases between them. CDR3 length: 15 amino acids. Germline assignment: CDR1 SGHRS and CDR2 YFSETQ. The CDR3 here is CASSLTGDSNQPQHF. DNA for the CDR3: TGCGCCAGCAGCTTGACAGGAGATAGCAATCAGCCCCAGCATTTT.

This clonotype was recorded at least ten times. The chain recombines TRBV5-1 with TRBJ2-2, with 9 nucleotides matching TRBD1. CDR1 is SGHRS and CDR2 is YFSETQ in the germline V gene. This CDR3 contains 15 residues. J gave up 7 bases and V 2 bases, and 6 bases lay outside the gene matches. The DNA for the CDR3 is TGCGCCAGCAGCTTCTCCCAGGACAGGGGCGGGGAGCTGTTTTTT. It is translated as CASSFSQDRGGELFF.

The genes are TRBV6-6 and TRBJ2-1; 12 bases are a match to TRBD2. V lost 2 bases, J lost 8 bases, and 7 bases stayed unmatched. The CDR3 sequence is 16 residues long. Per germline, CDR1 MNHNY and CDR2 SVGAGI (reference sequence). The CDR3 loop is CASSYESSGGAYEQFF. CDR3 sequence (DNA): TGTGCCAGCAGTTACGAGTCTAGCGGGGGGGCCTATGAGCAGTTCTTC.

This clonotype was counted at least ten times. The CDR3 is CSARGLAGVVVPETQYF. Written as DNA, the CDR3 is TGCAGTGCTAGAGGACTAGCGGGGGTGGTAGTCCCAGAGACCCAGTACTTC. The chain employs TRBV20-1 and TRBJ2-5; 12 positions agree with TRBD2. The CDR3 runs 17 residues. Looked up from germline, CDR1 is DFQATT and CDR2 is SNEGSKA (reference sequence). Trimming at V came to 1 base and at J to 4 bases, leaving 10 bases not matched to a gene.

Many counts were recorded for this clonotype. The chain is built from TRBV24-1 and TRBJ2-3, with 8 bases fitting TRBD2. Trimming took 1 base from V and 3 from J; bases not matched to a gene: 8. There are 17 residues in the CDR3. Germline CDR1 KGHDR, CDR2 SFDVKD. CDR3 loop: CATSDFGAGGQTDTQYF. The CDR3 bases are TGTGCCACCAGTGATTTCGGGGCGGGGGGCCAGACAGATACGCAGTATTTT.

This clonotype was detected ten times or more. This chain links TRBV10-3 with TRBJ2-3; D is possibly TRBD1 (5 bases). Trimming removed 0 bases at V and 14 bases at J, with 15 bases between. The germline gives CDR1 ENHRY, CDR2 SYGVKD. This CDR3 spans 13 amino acids. The CDR3 nucleotides are TGTGCCATCAGTGAGTCCTCGGTAAACACAGGGTATTTT. It encodes CAISESSVNTGYF.

This clonotype was seen many times. The genes are TRBV5-1 and TRBJ2-3; 16 nucleotides match TRBD2. Germline trimming cut 5 bases from V and 5 bases from J; bases unmatched to any gene: 8. Germline CDR1 SGHRS, CDR2 YFSETQ. This CDR3 has 17 residues. The CDR3 loop is CASSYGTSGGARDTQYF. The CDR3 DNA reads TGCGCCAGCAGTTATGGGACTAGCGGGGGGGCCAGAGATACGCAGTATTTT. Filled out from reference TRBV5-1 and TRBJ2-3, the complete variable domain reads KAGVTQTPRYLIKTRGQQVTLSCSPISGHRSVSWYQQTPGQGLQFLFEYFSETQRNKGNFPGRFSGRQFSNSRSEMNVSTLELGDSALYLCASSYGTSGGARDTQYFGPGTRLTVL.

This clonotype was counted ten times or more. The chain links TRBV7-9 to TRBJ2-7, with D uncertain. Looked up from germline, CDR1 is SEHNR and CDR2 is FQNEAQ (reference sequence). Trimming took off 4 bases at V and 2 bases at J, with 9 bases between the two ends. This CDR3 region has 13 residues. The CDR3 nucleotides read TGTGCCAGCAGCTATGACTTACCCTACGAGCAGTACTTC. Translation: CASSYDLPYEQYF.

This clonotype was seen repeatedly, ten times or more. Here the CDR3 DNA reads TGTGCCAGCAGTAGGTACCCGGGAACTGAAGCTTTCTTT. Translated: CASSRYPGTEAFF. This chain connects TRBV7-2 to TRBJ1-1; D unclear. Germline assignment: CDR1 SGHTA and CDR2 FQGNSA. V lost 6 bases and J 5 bases, leaving 13 bases between the germline ends. The CDR3 totals 13 residues.

By share of the sample, this clonotype is medium-sized. The V call is TRBV3-1, the J call TRBJ2-3; D might be TRBD1 (6 bases). The ends were cut back, 0 bases at V and 7 bases at J, with 14 bases in the middle. Germline-derived CDR1 and CDR2 are LGHDT and YNNKEL (reference sequence). The CDR3 runs 15 residues. The CDR3 sequence: CASSQDLTRDNTQYF. CDR3 bases: TGTGCCAGCAGCCAAGATCTAACCAGGGACAATACGCAGTATTTT.

The rearrangement joins TRBV5-1 to TRBJ2-3; TRBD2 matches at 8 bases. The CDR3 length is 18 residues. Germline CDR1 reads SGHRS; CDR2 reads YFSETQ. V trimming: 0 bases; J trimming: 0 bases; junction bases outside the gene matches: 9. In DNA form, the CDR3 reads TGCGCCAGCAGCTTGGGAGTCGGGGGGGCTGATAGCACAGATACGCAGTATTTT. Its translation is CASSLGVGGADSTDTQYF. The full variable domain, rest sourced from reference TRBV5-1 and TRBJ2-3, is KAGVTQTPRYLIKTRGQQVTLSCSPISGHRSVSWYQQTPGQGLQFLFEYFSETQRNKGNFPGRFSGRQFSNSRSEMNVSTLELGDSALYLCASSLGVGGADSTDTQYFGPGTRLTVL.